Listed here are 30 T cell receptor beta chains from one sample, sequenced in a study of T-cell reconstitution after alpha-beta-depleted transplantation in children. Preparation of the TCRbeta library used unique molecular identifiers. TCRdb redid the calling of the PCR reads with MiXCR, one entry per CDR3 protein. The table has approximately 1,000,000 distinct CDR3 sequences, roughly 29% seen once; the top ten hold approximately 30%. Source: PBMCs, mostly from graft donor cells, taken 360 days after TCRalphabeta/CD19-depleted stem cell transplant. Source of these receptors: a boy under two years old who had a stem cell transplant for SCID, so the T cells may come from the graft donor.

The V call is TRBV20-1, the J call TRBJ2-7, with TRBD1 matching over 9 bases. Germline CDR1 DFQATT, CDR2 SNEGSKA (reference sequence). V shed 6 bases, J shed 5 bases, and the junction held 5 bases outside the gene matches. CDR3 length: 12 residues. Written as DNA, the CDR3 is TGCAGTGCGGCCGGGACAGGGAACGAGCAGTACTTC. This encodes CSAAGTGNEQYF.

This clonotype was found a few times. The CDR3 DNA reads as TGTGCCAGCAGTTTATCCGGACAGGCAGTACCCTACGAGCAGTACTTC. Protein: CASSLSGQAVPYEQYF. This chain connects TRBV27 to TRBJ2-7, with 7 bases fitting TRBD1. V shed 0 bases and J 2 bases; nucleotides not matched to a gene: 7. CDR3 length: 16 residues. Germline V CDR1 and CDR2: MNHEY, SMNVEV (reference sequence).

The V and J genes are TRBV25-1 and TRBJ2-5, with 7 positions matching TRBD1. CDR1 is MGHDK and CDR2 is SYGVNS in the germline V gene. The CDR3 sequence is 13 residues long. V was clipped by 9 bases and J by 5 bases; unmatched bases: 9. The CDR3 protein is CASLGGRRETQYF. CDR3 nucleotides: TGTGCCAGTCTAGGGGGCCGACGGGAGACCCAGTACTTC.

This rearrangement joins TRBV5-1 to TRBJ2-5, with TRBD2 identical over 15 bases. CDR3 length: 16 amino acids. Germline CDR1 SGHRS, CDR2 YFSETQ. V lost 4 bases and J lost 6; bases outside the gene matches: 7. The CDR3 nucleotides read TGCGCCAGCAGCATCGGACTAGCGGGGGGGCCAAAGACCCAGTACTTC. The encoded protein is CASSIGLAGGPKTQYF. Combining the CDR3 with reference TRBV5-1 and TRBJ2-5 gives the whole variable domain KAGVTQTPRYLIKTRGQQVTLSCSPISGHRSVSWYQQTPGQGLQFLFEYFSETQRNKGNFPGRFSGRQFSNSRSEMNVSTLELGDSALYLCASSIGLAGGPKTQYFGPGTRLLVL.

This clonotype has just a few counts. The V call is TRBV19, the J call TRBJ1-1; D is uncertain. Trimming took 3 bases from V and 0 from J, leaving 8 bases between them. This CDR3 region has 14 residues. Germline CDR1 reads LNHDA; CDR2 reads SQIVND (reference sequence). This chain's CDR3 is CASSIQIVNTEAFF. In nucleotides, the CDR3 is TGTGCCAGTAGTATTCAGATTGTGAACACTGAAGCTTTCTTT.

The table lists this clonotype with a few counts. The chain combines TRBV5-1 with TRBJ1-1; D remains unclear. V lost 7 bases and J 1 base, leaving 11 bases between the germline ends. The CDR3 runs to 13 residues. Germline CDR1 SGHRS, CDR2 YFSETQ. This CDR3 is CASALQENTEAFF. The CDR3 region has the DNA TGCGCCAGCGCCCTGCAGGAGAACACTGAAGCTTTCTTT.

V usage is TRBV5-1 and J usage is TRBJ1-1; D remains unclear. Trimming cost V 7 bases and J 1 base, with 14 bases left between them. The CDR3 runs to 14 residues. Germline loops: CDR1 SGHRS, CDR2 YFSETQ. CDR3 sequence (DNA): TGCGCCAGCGGGTTTGGGAGCCAGAACACTGAAGCTTTCTTT. Protein sequence: CASGFGSQNTEAFF.

With respect to this clonotype: One end of the junction is discordant with germline, which a read error may explain. The chain links TRBV27 to TRBJ2-7, with a possible D match to TRBD2 (6 bases). Germline V gene sequence: CDR1 MNHEY, CDR2 SMNVEV (reference sequence). The CDR3 consists of 14 residues. The DNA of the CDR3 is TGTGCCAGTAGTTCTGGGGGGATTGGCTACGAGCAGTACTTC. Translation gives CASSSGGIGYEQYF.

This clonotype has just a few counts. The chain employs TRBV4-1 and TRBJ2-1, with D possibly TRBD1 on 6 matching bases. Trimming left V 0 bases short and J 1 base short, with 16 bases between. CDR1 and CDR2 (germline): MGHRA, YSYEKL. There are 18 residues in the CDR3. CDR3: CASSQEGTNIFSYNEQFF. The CDR3 bases are TGCGCCAGCAGCCAAGAGGGGACAAATATTTTTTCCTACAATGAGCAGTTCTTC.

Here the CDR3 reads CAISARSDSYEQYF. CDR3 coding DNA: TGTGCCATCAGTGCTCGCAGCGACTCCTACGAGCAGTACTTC. The chain combines TRBV10-3 with TRBJ2-7; D is undetermined. Germline V lookup: CDR1 ENHRY, CDR2 SYGVKD. CDR3 length: 14 residues. V lost 4 bases and J lost 0, with 10 bases in between.

The gene calls are TRBV18 and TRBJ1-2; TRBD1 aligns across 10 bases. In germline, CDR1 is KGHSH, CDR2 LQKENI. This CDR3 comprises 17 residues. J was trimmed by 4 bases and V by 3 bases; bases with no gene match: 11. This CDR3 reads CASSPTQTGGAGYGYTF. CDR3 in DNA: TGTGCCAGCTCACCTACACAGACAGGGGGCGCTGGCTATGGCTACACCTTC.

This rearrangement joins TRBV29-1 to TRBJ2-7; 9 positions agree with TRBD2. The CDR3 consists of 14 residues. J lost 3 bases, V lost 6 bases, and 9 bases had no gene match. Germline CDR1 is SQVTM and CDR2 is ANQGSEA. CDR3 bases: TGCAGCGTGCGGGGGGGTGACAGGGTCTACGAGCAGTACTTC. This encodes CSVRGGDRVYEQYF.

The chain uses TRBV20-1 and TRBJ1-2; D unresolved. Trimming cost V 5 bases and J 4 bases, with 11 bases left between them. This CDR3 region has 12 residues. Germline V CDR1 and CDR2: DFQATT, SNEGSKA (reference sequence). The CDR3 spells CSAQTGSYGYTF. The CDR3 DNA reads as TGCAGTGCTCAAACCGGGAGCTATGGCTACACCTTC.

V is TRBV10-3 and J is TRBJ2-7, with 11 positions matching TRBD2. The CDR3 consists of 17 residues. Germline CDR1 ENHRY, CDR2 SYGVKD. The trim removed 1 base at V and 0 bases at J, leaving 5 bases unmatched. In nucleotides, the CDR3 is TGTGCCATCAGTGAGTTCCGACTAGCGGGGAACTCCTACGAGCAGTACTTC. It encodes CAISEFRLAGNSYEQYF.

This chain connects TRBV7-9 to TRBJ2-3, with D tentatively TRBD2 (5 bases). The CDR3 is made up of 15 amino acids. Germline lookup yields CDR1 SEHNR and CDR2 FQNEAQ (reference sequence). V gave up 4 bases and J gave up 2 bases, with 13 bases separating them. The CDR3 DNA is TGTGCCAGCAGCTCCTTGGACGGGATCACAGATACGCAGTATTTT. Encoded protein: CASSSLDGITDTQYF. Full variable domain (rest looked up from reference TRBV7-9 and TRBJ2-3): DTGVSQNPRHKITKRGQNVTFRCDPISEHNRLYWYRQTLGQGPEFLTYFQNEAQLEKSRLLSDRFSAERPKGSFSTLEIQRTEQGDSAMYLCASSSLDGITDTQYFGPGTRLTVL.

This clonotype was counted many times. The chain recombines TRBV6-2 or TRBV6-3 with TRBJ2-3; the D gene is possibly TRBD1 (6 bases). CDR1 and CDR2 (germline): MNHEY, SVGEGT. V was cut by 5 bases and J by 4 bases, with 19 bases left in between. The CDR3 spans 16 residues. CDR3 sequence (DNA): TGTGCCAGCAGTCGAGACAGGACCCATAGTCCAGATACGCAGTATTTT. Translation: CASSRDRTHSPDTQYF.

The rearrangement links TRBV14 to TRBJ2-1; 10 bases match TRBD2. The CDR3 is 18 residues long. Per germline, CDR1 SGHDN and CDR2 FVKESK. After removal of 0 bases from V and 1 base from J, the junction contained 6 bases not matched to a gene. This chain's CDR3 is CASSQDGELAGSYNEQFF. The CDR3 coding sequence is TGTGCCAGCAGCCAAGATGGGGAACTAGCGGGGTCCTACAATGAGCAGTTCTTC.

The J gene is TRBJ1-1, the V gene TRBV13, with 8 bases that match TRBD1. The CDR3 covers 15 residues. Trimming removed 8 bases from V and 5 bases from J; junction bases left unmatched: 13. Germline loops: CDR1 PRHDT, CDR2 FYEKMQ (reference sequence). CDR3 in DNA: TGTGCCAGCTGTCCCGTCGGACAGGGAGGGACTGAAGCTTTCTTT. Translated, it gives CASCPVGQGGTEAFF.

V is TRBV7-3 and J is TRBJ2-2; 7 positions agree with TRBD1. Germline-derived CDR1 and CDR2 are SGHTA and FQGTGA. After removal of 6 bases from V and 4 bases from J, the junction contained 11 bases not matched to a gene. The CDR3 extends over 16 amino acids. The CDR3 spells CASSPRQGTATGELFF. The CDR3 DNA reads TGTGCCAGCAGTCCCCGGCAAGGGACAGCCACCGGGGAGCTGTTTTTT.

There are a few counts of this clonotype. J is TRBJ1-1 and V is TRBV20-1, with 7 bases matching TRBD1. Germline assignment: CDR1 DFQATT and CDR2 SNEGSKA (reference sequence). The CDR3 covers 14 residues. V trimming: 2 bases; J trimming: 2 bases; junction bases outside the gene matches: 5. The chain's CDR3 is CSARPYRGNTEAFF. In nucleotides, the CDR3 is TGCAGTGCTAGACCCTACAGGGGAAACACTGAAGCTTTCTTT.

This clonotype was found a few times. The chain couples TRBV2 to TRBJ2-3, with TRBD2 identical over 9 bases. The ends lost 3 bases at V and 4 bases at J; junction bases unmatched: 8. Per germline, CDR1 SNHLY and CDR2 FYNNEI. The CDR3 runs to 16 residues. The CDR3: CASSDYKRGVADTQYF. CDR3 in DNA: TGTGCCAGCAGTGACTACAAGCGGGGGGTTGCAGATACGCAGTATTTT.

CDR3 sequence reads: CASSFKLGNSYEQYF. The CDR3 nucleotides read TGTGCCAGCAGCTTTAAGCTAGGGAACTCCTACGAGCAGTACTTC. V usage is TRBV7-2 and J usage is TRBJ2-7, with D hard to call. This CDR3 spans 15 amino acids. V was shortened by 3 bases and J by 0 bases, with 12 bases between the two germline ends. Germline lookup yields CDR1 SGHTA and CDR2 FQGNSA.

The rearrangement joins TRBV5-1 to TRBJ1-1, with TRBD1 matching over 10 bases. V trimming: 5 bases; J trimming: 1 base; junction bases outside the gene matches: 2. CDR1 is SGHRS and CDR2 is YFSETQ in the germline V gene. This CDR3 contains 14 residues. The CDR3 loop is CASRGTGANTEAFF. Written as DNA, the CDR3 is TGCGCCAGCAGGGGGACAGGGGCGAACACTGAAGCTTTCTTT.

The chain has TRBV5-1 and TRBJ2-5, with D tentatively TRBD1 or TRBD2 (5 bases each). CDR1 SGHRS and CDR2 YFSETQ come from the germline V gene. CDR3 length: 16 residues. Trimming left V 0 bases short and J 2 bases short, with 14 bases between. The CDR3 is CASSLVRGTQQETQYF. CDR3 in DNA: TGCGCCAGCAGCTTGGTCCGAGGGACCCAACAAGAGACCCAGTACTTC.

J is TRBJ1-3 and V is TRBV4-3; D might be TRBD1 (6 bases). Deletions cut 0 bases from V and 6 bases from J, with 12 bases between. Germline V gives CDR1 LGHNA, CDR2 YSLEER. The length of the CDR3 is 15 residues. The CDR3 coding sequence is TGCGCCAGCAGCCAAGATGTAGGGGGGGAAAACACCATATATTTT. The encoded protein is CASSQDVGGENTIYF.

The chain uses TRBV3-1 and TRBJ2-1, with 12 bases lining up with TRBD2. V shed 4 bases, J shed 15 bases, and the junction held 25 bases outside the gene matches. This CDR3 region has 19 residues. Germline CDR1 LGHDT, CDR2 YNNKEL (reference sequence). CDR3 protein: CASSRTHTSGGRTYNGLFF. For the CDR3, the DNA is TGTGCCAGCAGCCGAACTCATACTAGCGGGGGGCGAACCTACAATGGGCTGTTCTTC.

This clonotype was seen at least ten times. The chain employs TRBV12-3 or TRBV12-4 and TRBJ2-7, with D perhaps matching TRBD1 (6 bases). The V gene lost 3 bases and the J gene lost 6 bases, with 12 bases spanning the gap. This CDR3 spans 13 amino acids. DNA of the CDR3: TGTGCCAGCAGTTTGGGGACAAGTACCGAGCAGTACTTC. Residues: CASSLGTSTEQYF.

The J gene is TRBJ2-1, the V gene TRBV2, with 7 bases matching TRBD2. The CDR3 totals 17 residues. V trimming: 4 bases; J trimming: 1 base; junction bases outside the gene matches: 10. Germline loops: CDR1 SNHLY, CDR2 FYNNEI. CDR3 in amino acids: CASSAPITSASYNEQFF. The CDR3 DNA follows: TGTGCCAGCAGTGCCCCCATAACTAGCGCTTCCTACAATGAGCAGTTCTTC.

This clonotype was counted once. For the CDR3, the DNA is TGTGCCAGCAGTGCCCTCGGGACAGGGGTCACTGAAGCTTTCTTT. This sequence encodes CASSALGTGVTEAFF. The V gene is TRBV6-1, the J gene TRBJ1-1, with TRBD1 matching 10 bases. Trimming cost V 4 bases and J 4 bases; bases outside gene matches: 6. CDR1 is MNHNS and CDR2 is SASEGT in the germline V gene. The CDR3 has 15 amino acids.

In this sample, this clonotype turned up a few times. The rearrangement uses TRBV5-1 and TRBJ2-7; D possibly corresponds to TRBD2 (6 bases). The CDR3 sequence is 17 residues long. Germline CDR1 is SGHRS and CDR2 is YFSETQ. V lost 6 bases and J lost 7, with 29 bases in between. The CDR3 nucleotides read TGCGCCAGCACACCACGGAGTGGAGGGGCTTCTTCTACGGAGCAGTACTTC. Translating gives CASTPRSGGASSTEQYF.